This T cell receptor beta chain was captured by sequencing in a study of T cell responses to AZD1222 COVID-19 vaccine. Study findings and constraints: Compared with day 0, the breadth and depth of the Spike-specific TCR repertoire rose significantly after two doses of AZD1222. Donors in the cohort were predominantly white British and more often female, and clonal diversity was possibly underestimated.

Repertoires were generated with immunoSEQ multiplex PCR, while TCRdb's copy carries only in-frame clones and drops some. The sample lists approximately 210,000 clones, approximately 91% occurring once. This CDR3 comprises 14 residues. Trimming took off 0 bases at V and 4 bases at J, with 8 bases between the two ends. Germline CDR1 SGHRS, CDR2 YFSETQ. The sample holds a few counts of this clone. The target antigen is unknown. The sequence was collected from an adult who received the AZD1222 COVID-19 vaccine. Sequenced here: peripheral blood, sampled 28 days after the second AZD1222 dose. The chain recombines TRBV5-1 with TRBJ2-1; unclear D gene. DNA of the CDR3: TGCGCCAGCAGCTTGGCCGGGCTTTACAATGAGCAGTTCTTC. Translated, it gives CASSLAGLYNEQFF.